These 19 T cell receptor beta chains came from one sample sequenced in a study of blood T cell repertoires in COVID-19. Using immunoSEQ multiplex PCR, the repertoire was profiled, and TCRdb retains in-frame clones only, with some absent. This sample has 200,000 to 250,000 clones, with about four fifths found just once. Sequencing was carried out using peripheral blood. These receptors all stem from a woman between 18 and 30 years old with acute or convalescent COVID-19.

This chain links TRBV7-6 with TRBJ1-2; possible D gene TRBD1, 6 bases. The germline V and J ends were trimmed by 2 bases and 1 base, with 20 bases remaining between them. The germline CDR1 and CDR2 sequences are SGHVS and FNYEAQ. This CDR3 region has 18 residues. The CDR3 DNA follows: TGTGCCAGCAGCTTATTCCCCCGACAGGAGGATTATAACTATGGCTACACCTTC. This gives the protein CASSLFPRQEDYNYGYTF.

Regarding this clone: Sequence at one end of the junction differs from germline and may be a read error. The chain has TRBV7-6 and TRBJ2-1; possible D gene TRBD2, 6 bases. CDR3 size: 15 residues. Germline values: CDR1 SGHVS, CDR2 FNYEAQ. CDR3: CASSIAASSYNEQFF. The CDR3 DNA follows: TGTGCCAGCAGCATAGCGGCCAGCTCCTACAATGAGCAGTTCTTC.

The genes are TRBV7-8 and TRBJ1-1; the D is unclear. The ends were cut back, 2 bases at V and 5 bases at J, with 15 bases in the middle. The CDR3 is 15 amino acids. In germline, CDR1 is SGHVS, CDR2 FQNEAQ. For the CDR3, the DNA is TGTGCCAGCAGCTTATACGAGGGTATGGGGACTGAAGCTTTCTTT. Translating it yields CASSLYEGMGTEAFF.

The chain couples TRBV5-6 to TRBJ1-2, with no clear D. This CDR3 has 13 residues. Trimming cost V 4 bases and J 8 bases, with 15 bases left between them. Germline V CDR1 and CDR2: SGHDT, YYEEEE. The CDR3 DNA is TGTGCCAGCAGCCCATCTAGGAGAGTGGGCTACACCTTC. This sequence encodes CASSPSRRVGYTF.

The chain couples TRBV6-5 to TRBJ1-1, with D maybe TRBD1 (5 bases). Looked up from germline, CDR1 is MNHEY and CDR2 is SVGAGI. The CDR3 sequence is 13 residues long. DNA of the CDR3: TGTGCGGCGGCCCAGGGAGGGAACACTGAAGCTTTCTTT. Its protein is CAAAQGGNTEAFF.

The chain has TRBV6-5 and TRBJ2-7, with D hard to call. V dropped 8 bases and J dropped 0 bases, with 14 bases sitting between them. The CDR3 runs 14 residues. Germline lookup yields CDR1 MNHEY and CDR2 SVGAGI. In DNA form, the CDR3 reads TGTGCCAGCGGAAAGACACCCAGCTCCTACGAGCAGTACTTC. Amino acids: CASGKTPSSYEQYF.

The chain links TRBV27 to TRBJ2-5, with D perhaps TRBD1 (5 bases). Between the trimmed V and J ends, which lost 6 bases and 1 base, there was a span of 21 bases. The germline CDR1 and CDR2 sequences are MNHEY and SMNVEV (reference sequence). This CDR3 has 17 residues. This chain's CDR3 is CASSPGHGHPSQETQYF. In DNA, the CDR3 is TGTGCCAGCAGCCCCGGACACGGCCATCCATCCCAAGAGACCCAGTACTTC.

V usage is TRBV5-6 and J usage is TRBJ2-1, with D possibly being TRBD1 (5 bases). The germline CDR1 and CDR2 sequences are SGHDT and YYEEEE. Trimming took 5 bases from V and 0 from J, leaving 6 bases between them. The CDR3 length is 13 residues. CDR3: CASRQGSYNEQFF. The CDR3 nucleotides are TGTGCCAGCAGGCAGGGCTCCTACAATGAGCAGTTCTTC.

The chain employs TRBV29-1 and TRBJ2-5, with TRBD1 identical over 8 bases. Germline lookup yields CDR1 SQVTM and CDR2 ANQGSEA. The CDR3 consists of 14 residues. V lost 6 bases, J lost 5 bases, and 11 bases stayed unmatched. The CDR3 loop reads CSVVDGTGGETQYF. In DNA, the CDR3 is TGCAGCGTGGTGGACGGGACAGGCGGCGAGACCCAGTACTTC. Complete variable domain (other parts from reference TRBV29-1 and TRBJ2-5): SAVISQKPSRDICQRGTSLTIQCQVDSQVTMMFWYRQQPGQSLTLIATANQGSEATYESGFVIDKFPISRPNLTFSTLTVSNMSPEDSSIYLCSVVDGTGGETQYFGPGTRLLVL.

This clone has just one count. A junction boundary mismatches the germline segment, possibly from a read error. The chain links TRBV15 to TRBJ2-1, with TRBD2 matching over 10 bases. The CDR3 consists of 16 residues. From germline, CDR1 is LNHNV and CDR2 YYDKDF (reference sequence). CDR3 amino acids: CATSSPSGRAYDEQFF. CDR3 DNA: TGTGCCACCAGCAGCCCAAGCGGGAGGGCCTACGATGAGCAGTTCTTC. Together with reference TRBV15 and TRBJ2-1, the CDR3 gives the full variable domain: DAMVIQNPRYQVTQFGKPVTLSCSQTLNHNVMYWYQQKSSQAPKLLFHYYDKDFNNEADTPDNFQSRRPNTSFCFLDIRSPGLGDTAMYLCATSSPSGRAYDEQFFGPGTRLTVL.

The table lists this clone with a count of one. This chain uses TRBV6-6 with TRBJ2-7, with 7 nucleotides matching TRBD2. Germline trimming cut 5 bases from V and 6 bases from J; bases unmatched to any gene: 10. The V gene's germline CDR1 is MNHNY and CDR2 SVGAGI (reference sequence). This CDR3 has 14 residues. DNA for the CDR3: TGTGCCAGCAGTCCCCAGAGGGAGGGGCCCGAGCAGTACTTC. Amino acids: CASSPQREGPEQYF.

As DNA, the CDR3 is TGCGCCAGCAGCCAGGCATTAGGGGGTAGCGGGAGGGCTGCCGGGGAGCTGTTTTTT. Translated: CASSQALGGSGRAAGELFF. The chain links TRBV4-3 to TRBJ2-2; 11 positions match TRBD2. Germline V gene lookup returns CDR1 LGHNA and CDR2 YSLEER. V trimming: 3 bases; J trimming: 6 bases; junction bases outside the gene matches: 15. This CDR3 has 19 amino acids.

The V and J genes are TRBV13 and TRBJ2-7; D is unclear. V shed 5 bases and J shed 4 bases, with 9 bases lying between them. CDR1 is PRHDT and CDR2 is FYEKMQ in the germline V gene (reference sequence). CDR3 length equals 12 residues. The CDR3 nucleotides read TGTGCCAGCAGCAACAAGCGTTACGAGCAGTACTTC. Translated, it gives CASSNKRYEQYF.

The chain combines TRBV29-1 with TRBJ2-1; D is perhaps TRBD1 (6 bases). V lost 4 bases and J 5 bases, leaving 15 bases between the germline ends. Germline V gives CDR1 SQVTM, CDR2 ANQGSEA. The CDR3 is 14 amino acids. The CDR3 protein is CSVGSQGSHNEQFF. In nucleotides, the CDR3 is TGCAGCGTTGGTTCCCAGGGGAGCCACAATGAGCAGTTCTTC.

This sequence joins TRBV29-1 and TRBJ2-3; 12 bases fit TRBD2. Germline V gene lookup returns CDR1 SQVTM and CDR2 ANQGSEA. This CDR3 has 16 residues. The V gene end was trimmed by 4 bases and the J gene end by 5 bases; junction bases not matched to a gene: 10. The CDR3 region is CSVVLAGGEVIDTQYF. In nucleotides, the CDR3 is TGCAGCGTTGTACTAGCGGGAGGAGAAGTCATAGATACGCAGTATTTT.

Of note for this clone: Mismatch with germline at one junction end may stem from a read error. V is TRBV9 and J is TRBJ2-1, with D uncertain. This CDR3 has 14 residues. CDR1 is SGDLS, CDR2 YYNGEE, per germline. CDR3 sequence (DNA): TGTGCCAGCAGTGTAGAGCTGCTAGGTGATGAGCAGTTCTTC. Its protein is CASSVELLGDEQFF.

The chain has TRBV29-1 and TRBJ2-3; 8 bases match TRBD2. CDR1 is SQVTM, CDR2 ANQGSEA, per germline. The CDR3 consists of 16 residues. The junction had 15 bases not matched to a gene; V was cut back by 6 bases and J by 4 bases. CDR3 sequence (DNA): TGCAGCGTAATAGCGGGATTACGGGCGATCCCAGATACGCAGTATTTT. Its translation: CSVIAGLRAIPDTQYF.

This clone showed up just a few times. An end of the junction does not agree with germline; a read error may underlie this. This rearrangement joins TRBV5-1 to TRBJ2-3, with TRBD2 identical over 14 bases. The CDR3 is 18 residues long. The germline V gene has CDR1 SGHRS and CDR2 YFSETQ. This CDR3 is CASSYGTGTSGSTDTQYF. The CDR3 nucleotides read TGCGCCAGCAGCTACGGCACCGGGACTAGCGGGAGCACGGATACGCAGTATTTT.

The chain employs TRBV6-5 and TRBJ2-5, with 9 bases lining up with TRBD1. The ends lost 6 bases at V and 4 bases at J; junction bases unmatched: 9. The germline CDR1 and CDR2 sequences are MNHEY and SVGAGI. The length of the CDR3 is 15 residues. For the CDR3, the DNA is TGTGCCAGCAGCCAGGGACAGGGAAGAGGAGAGACCCAGTACTTC. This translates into CASSQGQGRGETQYF.